These T cell receptor beta chains were read from a single sample in a study of T cell changes during pregnancy in multiple sclerosis. Libraries were prepared by immunoSEQ multiplex PCR; TCRdb keeps only in-frame clonotypes and omits some of them. This table holds tens of thousands of clones, roughly nine tenths found once. The material was CD4+ T cells from peripheral blood mononuclear cells, obtained before pregnancy. These TCRs come from a female donor with multiple sclerosis, enrolled in a pregnancy study. The CDR3 runs from the conserved cysteine through the conserved F or W.

j_gene | v_gene | CDR3aa
TRBJ2-2 | TRBV28 | CASRPGTPGGELFF
TRBJ2-7 | TRBV2 | CASGDGNYEQYF
TRBJ2-3 | TRBV18 | CASSPIGTSGITDTQYF
TRBJ2-7 | TRBV4-3 | CASSQGDRGHEQYF
TRBJ2-1 | TRBV5-4 | CASRPGTSGINEQFF
TRBJ2-1 | TRBV28 | CASSPIVSGQFF
TRBJ2-7 | TRBV28 | CASRPSGVYLSYEQYF
TRBJ1-2 | TRBV28 | CASSLGGQFHYSYTF
TRBJ1-2 | TRBV29-1 | CSAGNGGQSSPNYGYTF
TRBJ1-2 | TRBV27 | CASSMVGGQDRVGYTF
TRBJ2-2 | TRBV5-1 | CASKPETLPGELFF
TRBJ2-1 | TRBV18 | CASSPMRGQGSSYNEQFF
TRBJ2-7 | TRBV28 | CASRTSARSYEQYF
TRBJ2-3 | TRBV9 | CASTPGLAGSDTQYF
TRBJ1-3 | TRBV7-9 | CASSSGGAFNTIYF
TRBJ2-7 | TRBV14 | CASSRDSVYEQYF
TRBJ1-2 | TRBV5-5 | CASSPGTPTNYGYTF
TRBJ2-7 | TRBV6-1 | CASEQARAYEQYF
TRBJ1-1 | TRBV5-1 | CASSPEQEMNTEAFF
TRBJ1-5 | TRBV19 | CASSLGGWQPQHF
TRBJ2-1 | TRBV15 | CATSREGRQSSYNEQFF
TRBJ2-1 | TRBV6-4 | CASSVVPGDAEQFF
TRBJ2-2 | TRBV27 | CASSSAGVMNTGELFF
TRBJ2-1 | TRBV27 | CASSFRAGNYNEQFF
TRBJ1-1 | TRBV19 | CASSLGDSGMNTEAFF
TRBJ1-5 | TRBV2 | CASTFGQVGNQPQHF
TRBJ1-1 | TRBV6-1 | CASSEKRWEQAVEAFF
TRBJ2-3 | TRBV5-1 | CASSPGTATDTQYF
TRBJ1-2 | TRBV19 | CASSSGTGGGYTF
TRBJ1-4 | TRBV30 | CAWSVDGRRNEKLFF
TRBJ2-7 | TRBV28 | CASSLPTGDSYEQYF
TRBJ1-5 | TRBV6-6 | CASSYWDNQPQHF
TRBJ2-2 | TRBV5-1 | CATKLAGELFF
TRBJ2-1 | TRBV13 | CASSLVGSGSGSEQFF